The entry below describes one T cell receptor beta chain. The data derive from a study of beta chain features in type 1 diabetes. All of the isolated RNA was reverse transcribed, so expressed TCRB transcripts were sequenced. Some clones are missing from TCRdb's copy, which holds only in-frame ones; the method was immunoSEQ multiplex PCR. The sample contains roughly 370,000 clones, roughly 13% of which appear only once. Germline CDR1 and CDR2: GTSNPN and SVGIG (reference sequence). Losses at the gene ends were 4 bases for V and 2 bases for J; bases not matched to a gene: 10. This CDR3 comprises 16 residues.

Sequencing input: naive CD4+ T cells from blood. This chain links TRBV30 with TRBJ1-1, with TRBD1 matching 10 bases. The clonotype originates from a man between 25 and 39 years old in good health. CDR3 protein: CAWIPGTGVGNTEAFF. The CDR3 DNA is TGTGCCTGGATCCCCGGGACAGGGGTGGGAAACACTGAAGCTTTCTTT.